The next 27 T cell receptor beta chains were all read from a single sample in a study of post-analysis software for immune sequencing data. Which antigens these TCRs recognize remains unknown. The authors incorporated unique molecular identifiers into the TCR beta cDNA libraries. TCRdb reprocessed the PCR reads via MiXCR and lists one record per CDR3 protein. The table lists some 690,000 distinct CDR3 sequences, 25% to 30% of them singletons. The study, taken as a whole, reports: The five TRBV segments detected at higher frequency in patients than in controls included TRBV5-6, TRBV5-1 and TRBV20-1.

Sequenced sample: blood. The receptors were sampled from a girl aged 5-17 years with multiple sclerosis.

This clonotype occurred a few times. This chain uses TRBV20-1 with TRBJ2-4; D perhaps matches TRBD2 (5 bases). V dropped 5 bases and J dropped 7 bases, with 15 bases sitting between them. This CDR3 region has 13 residues. In germline, CDR1 is DFQATT, CDR2 SNEGSKA (reference sequence). The CDR3: CSAEATSWNIQYF. The CDR3 DNA follows: TGCAGTGCTGAGGCAACTAGTTGGAACATTCAGTACTTC.

The chain uses TRBV4-3 and TRBJ2-1; 10 bases agree with TRBD2. The CDR3 extends over 17 amino acids. The V gene's germline CDR1 is LGHNA and CDR2 YSLEER. V shed 0 bases and J 6 bases; nucleotides not matched to a gene: 8. Here the CDR3 DNA reads TGCGCCAGCAGCCAAGATGATTCGGCTAGCGGGAGCAATGAGCAGTTCTTC. Translating it yields CASSQDDSASGSNEQFF.

The sample holds many counts of this clonotype. The chain is built from TRBV4-3 and TRBJ1-2; D remains ambiguous. The CDR3 is 17 amino acids. Germline-derived CDR1 and CDR2 are LGHNA and YSLEER. Trimming cost V 1 base and J 2 bases, with 17 bases left between them. In DNA, the CDR3 is TGCGCCAGCAGCCAAGTGGGTCGGGGAGCAGGCAACTATGGCTACACCTTC. This translates into CASSQVGRGAGNYGYTF.

V gene TRBV4-1 combines with J gene TRBJ2-5; D is perhaps TRBD1 (7 bases). This CDR3 region has 16 residues. Germline CDR1 reads MGHRA; CDR2 reads YSYEKL. V dropped 3 bases and J dropped 5 bases, with 19 bases sitting between them. The CDR3 bases are TGCGCCAGCAGCCACAACGACGGAGGGGGCCAGGAGACCCAGTACTTC. Translation gives CASSHNDGGGQETQYF.

The chain combines TRBV20-1 with TRBJ2-5, with a weak D call TRBD1 (6 bases). Per germline, CDR1 DFQATT and CDR2 SNEGSKA (reference sequence). V was clipped by 4 bases and J by 5 bases, with 17 bases between them. CDR3 length equals 14 residues. The CDR3 loop is CSAILQGIVETQYF. In DNA, the CDR3 is TGCAGTGCTATCTTACAGGGTATTGTGGAGACCCAGTACTTC.

The gene calls are TRBV5-1 and TRBJ2-1; D is perhaps TRBD1 (6 bases). V was shortened by 0 bases and J by 9 bases, with 10 bases between the two germline ends. Germline lookup yields CDR1 SGHRS and CDR2 YFSETQ. The CDR3 is made up of 13 amino acids. CDR3 DNA sequence: TGCGCCAGCAGCTTGGGACAGGCGAGTGAGCAGTTCTTC. Its protein product is CASSLGQASEQFF. Together with reference TRBV5-1 and TRBJ2-1, the CDR3 gives the full variable domain: KAGVTQTPRYLIKTRGQQVTLSCSPISGHRSVSWYQQTPGQGLQFLFEYFSETQRNKGNFPGRFSGRQFSNSRSEMNVSTLELGDSALYLCASSLGQASEQFFGPGTRLTVL.

The rearrangement links TRBV4-2 to TRBJ2-5; 7 nucleotides match TRBD2. The CDR3 totals 19 residues. Trimming at V came to 1 base and at J to 0 bases, leaving 14 bases not matched to a gene. Germline-derived CDR1 and CDR2 are LGHNA and YNFKEQ. The CDR3 DNA is TGTGCCAGCAGCCAAGTGGCCTCTCTGGGGGGGACCCACCAAGAGACCCAGTACTTC. This codes for CASSQVASLGGTHQETQYF.

The CDR3 coding sequence is TGTGCCAGCAGCCCCCACTGGCCCGAGAGCTCCTACAATGAGCAGTTCTTC. Translation gives CASSPHWPESSYNEQFF. J is TRBJ2-1 and V is TRBV9; D call uncertain. Trimming stripped 4 bases from V and 0 bases from J, with 17 bases between. The V gene's germline CDR1 is SGDLS and CDR2 YYNGEE. This CDR3 spans 17 amino acids.

This clonotype has a handful of counts. The V call is TRBV9, the J call TRBJ2-5; D remains unclear. The CDR3 extends over 13 amino acids. V dropped 3 bases and J dropped 5 bases, with 11 bases sitting between them. In germline, CDR1 is SGDLS, CDR2 YYNGEE. CDR3 region: CASSGANTETQYF. The CDR3, as DNA: TGTGCCAGCAGCGGGGCTAATACGGAGACCCAGTACTTC.

The rearrangement joins TRBV5-1 to TRBJ2-5; TRBD1 matches 8 bases. This CDR3 spans 17 amino acids. Germline CDR1 reads SGHRS; CDR2 reads YFSETQ. With 4 bases clipped from V and 5 bases from J, the junction kept 16 bases outside the gene matches. The CDR3 here is CASSIRQGYAQGETQYF. The CDR3 DNA follows: TGCGCCAGCAGCATACGACAGGGGTATGCACAAGGGGAGACCCAGTACTTC.

The genes are TRBV20-1 and TRBJ2-3; no firm D call. V shed 6 bases and J shed 1 base, with 5 bases lying between them. Germline V gene lookup returns CDR1 DFQATT and CDR2 SNEGSKA (reference sequence). The CDR3 is 11 amino acids. DNA for the CDR3: TGCAGTGCAAAGGGCACAGATACGCAGTATTTT. It translates to CSAKGTDTQYF.

This clonotype appeared many times. This sequence joins TRBV9 and TRBJ2-3; D remains ambiguous. This CDR3 contains 14 residues. From germline, CDR1 is SGDLS and CDR2 YYNGEE. Trimming took 0 bases from V and 1 from J, leaving 6 bases between them. The chain's CDR3 is CASSVASRTDTQYF. The CDR3 DNA is TGTGCCAGCAGCGTAGCTAGTCGCACAGATACGCAGTATTTT.

The V call is TRBV7-9, the J call TRBJ2-3; 8 nucleotides line up with TRBD2. The CDR3 loop spans 16 amino acids. CDR1 SEHNR and CDR2 FQNEAQ come from the germline V gene (reference sequence). J gave up 4 bases and V 7 bases, and 13 bases lay outside the gene matches. The CDR3 spells CASTRGGGRVADTQYF. The CDR3, as DNA: TGTGCCAGCACGCGCGGCGGGGGGCGCGTCGCAGATACGCAGTATTTT.

Written as DNA, the CDR3 is TGTGCCACCAGCAGAGATCGGGCACCGCGGGGAGATACGCAGTATTTT. It translates to CATSRDRAPRGDTQYF. The chain is built from TRBV15 and TRBJ2-3, with D maybe TRBD2 (6 bases). V dropped 0 bases and J dropped 5 bases, with 15 bases sitting between them. The CDR3 has 16 amino acids. Germline V lookup: CDR1 LNHNV, CDR2 YYDKDF (reference sequence).

This chain uses TRBV28 with TRBJ1-4; D unresolved. Germline values: CDR1 MDHEN, CDR2 SYDVKM. The CDR3 sequence is 17 residues long. The V gene lost 6 bases and the J gene lost 0 bases, with 17 bases spanning the gap. Written as DNA, the CDR3 is TGTGCCAGCAGCTCAGCGTTCACAGCAACAACTAATGAAAAACTGTTTTTT. Protein product: CASSSAFTATTNEKLFF.

There are a few counts of this clonotype. The J gene is TRBJ2-6, the V gene TRBV4-1; a weak D match, TRBD2 (5 bases). Trimming shortened V by 0 bases and J by 0 bases, and 6 bases separated the two germline ends. Germline V gene lookup returns CDR1 MGHRA and CDR2 YSYEKL. This CDR3 region has 16 residues. CDR3 amino acids: CASSQDRDSGANVLTF. In DNA, the CDR3 is TGCGCCAGCAGCCAAGATCGGGACTCTGGGGCCAACGTCCTGACTTTC.

There are a few counts of this clonotype. The rearrangement links TRBV5-1 to TRBJ2-5; D ambiguous. CDR1 SGHRS and CDR2 YFSETQ come from the germline V gene. CDR3 size: 15 residues. Trimming removed 2 bases from V and 5 bases from J, with 16 bases in between. The CDR3 coding sequence is TGCGCCAGCAGCTTCGGTGGGTCCCCGAGGGAGACCCAGTACTTC. Its translation is CASSFGGSPRETQYF.

V gene TRBV2 combines with J gene TRBJ2-3; D gene ambiguous. Germline values: CDR1 SNHLY, CDR2 FYNNEI. V lost 1 base and J 0 bases, leaving 8 bases between the germline ends. CDR3 size: 15 residues. Here the CDR3 reads CASSEGGKSTDTQYF. For the CDR3, the DNA is TGTGCCAGCAGTGAAGGCGGAAAGAGCACAGATACGCAGTATTTT.

This chain connects TRBV7-2 to TRBJ2-6; D remains unclear. The ends were cut back, 5 bases at V and 6 bases at J, with 8 bases in the middle. This CDR3 region has 13 residues. Germline V lookup: CDR1 SGHTA, CDR2 FQGNSA. The CDR3 DNA is TGTGCCAGCAGCCCAACCGAGGCCAACGTCCTGACTTTC. Protein product: CASSPTEANVLTF.

This clonotype was seen only a few times. This sequence joins TRBV11-2 and TRBJ1-2; D is ambiguous. This CDR3 has 13 residues. Deletions cut 2 bases from V and 8 bases from J, with 12 bases between. Germline V lookup: CDR1 SGHAT, CDR2 FQNNGV. The CDR3 sequence: CASSLNIRGGYTF. As DNA, the CDR3 is TGTGCCAGCAGCTTAAACATACGAGGAGGCTACACCTTC.

This rearrangement joins TRBV11-3 to TRBJ2-2, with D possibly being TRBD2 (7 bases). Germline V lookup: CDR1 SGHNT, CDR2 YENEEA. This CDR3 has 13 residues. V was clipped by 5 bases and J by 8 bases, with 12 bases between them. In DNA, the CDR3 is TGTGCCAGCAGCCTACGGGGGGCAGGGGAGCTGTTTTTT. Its protein is CASSLRGAGELFF.

The rearrangement uses TRBV20-1 and TRBJ2-3; 12 bases map to TRBD2. This CDR3 is 15 amino acids long. The V and J ends lost 1 base and 6 bases, in that order; junction bases with no gene match: 5. Germline-derived CDR1 and CDR2 are DFQATT and SNEGSKA (reference sequence). CDR3 in DNA: TGCAGTGCTAGAGTACCGCTAGCGGGAGGGGATACGCAGTATTTT. Its translation is CSARVPLAGGDTQYF.

This clonotype has more than one count but fewer than ten. The gene calls are TRBV20-1 and TRBJ2-3; the D gene is possibly TRBD2 (6 bases). This CDR3 is built from 15 residues. Trimming shortened V by 5 bases and J by 4 bases, and 19 bases separated the two germline ends. Germline V gene lookup returns CDR1 DFQATT and CDR2 SNEGSKA (reference sequence). In DNA, the CDR3 is TGCAGTGCTCAGAGCTGGCGGGAAGGCGCAGATACGCAGTATTTT. Residues: CSAQSWREGADTQYF.

The rearrangement joins TRBV20-1 to TRBJ2-1; D may be TRBD1 (6 bases). Trimming shortened V by 2 bases and J by 9 bases, and 14 bases separated the two germline ends. The CDR3 is 13 amino acids. Germline V gives CDR1 DFQATT, CDR2 SNEGSKA (reference sequence). The CDR3 reads CSARKSGVSEQFF. The CDR3 coding sequence is TGCAGTGCTAGAAAATCAGGGGTAAGTGAGCAGTTCTTC.

This clonotype has a handful of counts. The chain uses TRBV6-4 and TRBJ2-1, with D hard to call. The germline gives CDR1 MRHNA, CDR2 SNTAGT. This CDR3 has 14 residues. V was pared by 3 bases and J by 9 bases, with 15 bases between. In nucleotides, the CDR3 is TGTGCCAGCAGTGAGACTCTAGGGTACGGTGAGCAGTTCTTC. Protein product: CASSETLGYGEQFF.

The CDR3 is CATSDFGDGRGETQYF. CDR3 coding DNA: TGTGCCACCAGTGATTTTGGAGACGGCCGAGGGGAGACCCAGTACTTC. This chain joins TRBV24-1 and TRBJ2-5, with D maybe TRBD2 (5 bases). The V gene lost 1 base and the J gene lost 5 bases, with 16 bases spanning the gap. The CDR3 spans 16 residues. CDR1 and CDR2 (germline): KGHDR, SFDVKD.

The chain uses TRBV18 and TRBJ2-7; D possibly corresponds to TRBD2 (6 bases). V gave up 4 bases and J gave up 7 bases, with 17 bases separating them. This CDR3 has 14 amino acids. CDR1 KGHSH and CDR2 LQKENI come from the germline V gene. CDR3 sequence reads: CASSLRDSSGEQYF. The CDR3 DNA reads as TGTGCCAGCTCACTACGGGACTCCTCGGGGGAGCAGTACTTC. Drawing the rest from reference TRBV18 and TRBJ2-7, the complete variable domain is NAGVMQNPRHLVRRRGQEARLRCSPMKGHSHVYWYRQLPEEGLKFMVYLQKENIIDESGMPKERFSAEFPKEGPSILRIQQVVRGDSAAYFCASSLRDSSGEQYFGPGTRLTVT.